These 21 T cell receptor beta chains share one sample of origin, sequenced in a study of T cells after yellow fever vaccination. From the 5' RACE reads, TCRdb called clonotypes with MiXCR, one entry per CDR3 protein. The data contain about 69,000 distinct CDR3 sequences, about 6% of them singletons. Sequencing used CD4+ T cells sorted from PBMCs, obtained less than 18 days after the first yellow fever vaccination. These receptors all come from a man aged 18 to 29 who received the YFV17D yellow fever vaccine.

This clonotype was observed at least ten times. The V call is TRBV5-1, the J call TRBJ2-1; 8 bases map to TRBD2. CDR3 size: 14 residues. With V trimmed by 7 bases and J by 3 bases, 6 bases remained unmatched. Germline CDR1 SGHRS, CDR2 YFSETQ. CDR3 DNA sequence: TGCGCCAGCGGAACGGGGGGGGGCTACAATGAGCAGTTCTTC. Protein sequence: CASGTGGGYNEQFF.

This clonotype was found many times. V gene TRBV15 combines with J gene TRBJ1-3, with D uncertain. This CDR3 is built from 14 residues. In germline, CDR1 is LNHNV, CDR2 YYDKDF (reference sequence). V gave up 3 bases and J gave up 0 bases, with 6 bases separating them. The CDR3 protein is CATSSRDSGNTIYF. The CDR3 DNA reads TGTGCCACCAGCAGCCGGGACTCTGGAAACACCATATATTTT.

This clonotype was seen ten or more times. This rearrangement joins TRBV7-2 to TRBJ2-7, with TRBD1 identical over 8 bases. Germline V gene data show CDR1 as SGHTA and CDR2 as FQGNSA. J gave up 2 bases and V 5 bases, and 5 bases lay outside the gene matches. The CDR3 is 14 residues long. This chain's CDR3 is CASSPQGGPYEQYV. The CDR3 nucleotides read TGTGCCAGCAGCCCACAGGGGGGACCCTACGAGCAGTACGTC.

The chain joins TRBV6-2 or TRBV6-3 to TRBJ1-2; TRBD1 might be the D (6 bases). Germline V gives CDR1 MNHEY, CDR2 SVGEGT. V lost 7 bases, J lost 5 bases, and 26 bases lay in between. The CDR3 has 17 amino acids. This CDR3 reads CASNDQRDTLKGYGYTF. In DNA, the CDR3 is TGTGCCAGCAACGACCAGCGGGACACCCTTAAGGGGTATGGCTACACCTTC.

This clonotype was detected ten times or more. The chain uses TRBV12-3 or TRBV12-4 and TRBJ2-7, with D uncertain. This CDR3 spans 13 amino acids. Trimming cost V 1 base and J 3 bases, with 7 bases left between them. CDR3 nucleotide sequence: TGTGCCAGCAGTTTAGGGACCTACTACGAGCAGTACGTC. It encodes CASSLGTYYEQYV.

This clonotype was recorded many times. This chain connects TRBV9 to TRBJ2-3, with 13 bases fitting TRBD2. Germline V gene sequence: CDR1 SGDLS, CDR2 YYNGEE. CDR3 size: 17 residues. With 6 bases clipped from V and 0 bases from J, the junction kept 7 bases outside the gene matches. In DNA, the CDR3 is TGTGCCAGCACCCGAACGACTAGCGGGGGGAGCACAGATACGCAGTATTTT. It specifies CASTRTTSGGSTDTQYF.

The genes are TRBV12-2 and TRBJ2-5; the table's TRBD2 call for D was not verified on the DNA. TRBV12-2 is shown as a pseudogene. This CDR3 region has 17 residues. CDR3 protein: CASRLVGTSGGPETQYF. As DNA, the CDR3 is TGTGCAAGTCGCTTAGTGGGGACTAGCGGGGGGCCGGAGACCCAGTACTTC.

In this sample, this clonotype turned up many times. The chain is built from TRBV2 and TRBJ2-7; D not resolved. The germline V gene encodes CDR1 SNHLY and CDR2 FYNNEI. V lost 10 bases and J lost 0, with 13 bases in between. The CDR3 covers 13 residues. The CDR3 loop reads CANSFGSSYEQYV. The CDR3 DNA is TGTGCCAACTCGTTCGGGTCCTCCTACGAGCAGTACGTC.

This rearrangement joins TRBV5-1 to TRBJ2-1; 7 bases align to TRBD2. CDR3 length equals 20 residues. Germline CDR1 and CDR2: SGHRS and YFSETQ. Trimming took 4 bases from V and 0 from J; bases not matched to a gene: 19. The CDR3 loop is CASSNLGAGVSISSYNEQFF. The CDR3 region has the DNA TGCGCCAGCAGCAATCTAGGGGCGGGGGTGTCGATAAGCTCCTACAATGAGCAGTTCTTC.

In its sample, this clonotype was seen many times. V usage is TRBV7-2 and J usage is TRBJ2-1, with 9 nucleotides matching TRBD2. The J segment lost 2 bases and the V segment lost 1 base, leaving 3 bases of the junction unmatched. Germline assignment: CDR1 SGHTA and CDR2 FQGNSA. The CDR3 length is 16 residues. The CDR3 region has the DNA TGTGCCAGCAGCTTAGGAGGCGGGGGGGCCTACAATGAGCAGTTCTTC. Translated, it gives CASSLGGGGAYNEQFF.

Ten or more counts support this clonotype. The genes are TRBV18 and TRBJ2-7; D is unresolved. Trimming removed 6 bases at V and 1 base at J, with 10 bases between. Germline V gene sequence: CDR1 KGHSH, CDR2 LQKENI. The CDR3 covers 13 residues. The CDR3, as DNA: TGTGCCAGCTCTCCGGACGGATCCTACGAGCAGTACTTC. This sequence encodes CASSPDGSYEQYF.

This clonotype was counted at least ten times. V is TRBV5-1 and J is TRBJ2-2, with D perhaps matching TRBD1 or TRBD2 (5 bases each). The CDR3 sequence is 15 residues long. Germline values: CDR1 SGHRS, CDR2 YFSETQ. V shed 5 bases and J shed 0 bases, with 11 bases lying between them. CDR3 sequence (DNA): TGCGCCAGCAGTTTTCTGGGGGCGAACACCGGGGAGCTGTTTTTT. Translated, it gives CASSFLGANTGELFF.

A word on this clonotype: A much larger clone differs from this one at a single base, so this may be a read error. The rearrangement uses TRBV7-3 and TRBJ2-2; 9 positions agree with TRBD2. Germline CDR1 is SGHTA and CDR2 is FQGTGA. Trimming removed 6 bases from V and 6 bases from J; junction bases left unmatched: 5. The CDR3 loop spans 14 amino acids. For the CDR3, the DNA is TGTGCCAGCAGTTATAGCGGGGGCGCCGGGGAGCTGTTTTTT. Its protein product is CASSYSGGAGELFF. The full variable domain, with the rest looked up from reference TRBV7-3 and TRBJ2-2, is GAGVSQTPSNKVTEKGKYVELRCDPISGHTALYWYRQSLGQGPEFLIYFQGTGAADDSGLPNDRFFAVRPEGSVSTLKIQRTERGDSAVYLCASSYSGGAGELFFGEGSRLTVL.

This clonotype was observed at least ten times. The chain carries TRBV5-1 and TRBJ1-1; D not certain. Germline V gene data show CDR1 as SGHRS and CDR2 as YFSETQ. V lost 0 bases, J lost 5 bases, and 8 bases lay in between. The CDR3 totals 13 residues. CDR3 region: CASSLGASTEAFF. CDR3 sequence (DNA): TGCGCCAGCAGCTTGGGGGCCTCTACTGAAGCTTTCTTT.

Ten or more counts support this clonotype. The V call is TRBV5-1, the J call TRBJ2-1; a possible D gene is TRBD2 (7 bases). Trimming pared 3 bases from V and 7 bases from J, leaving 23 bases between. The CDR3 runs 17 residues. CDR1 is SGHRS and CDR2 is YFSETQ in the germline V gene. DNA of the CDR3: TGCGCCAGCAGCTCGGACAGCGGGACACCAGGTAGTAATGAGCAGTTCTTC. This encodes CASSSDSGTPGSNEQFF.

This clonotype was found many times. The chain couples TRBV5-1 to TRBJ2-7, with 10 bases lining up with TRBD2. Per germline, CDR1 SGHRS and CDR2 YFSETQ. With V trimmed by 2 bases and J by 2 bases, 4 bases remained unmatched. The CDR3 consists of 15 residues. CDR3 coding DNA: TGCGCCAGCAGCTTAAATAGCGGGGGGCCCTACGAGCAGTACTTC. It yields the protein CASSLNSGGPYEQYF.

This clonotype was counted many times. The chain carries TRBV24-1 and TRBJ1-2; D is uncertain. Germline V gene sequence: CDR1 KGHDR, CDR2 SFDVKD. V dropped 1 base and J dropped 3 bases, with 2 bases sitting between them. The CDR3 covers 12 residues. The CDR3: CATSDFYYGYTF. CDR3 nucleotides: TGTGCCACCAGTGATTTTTACTATGGCTACACCTTC.

This clonotype was seen repeatedly, ten times or more. This chain joins TRBV18 and TRBJ1-4, with D unresolved. V was clipped by 3 bases and J by 8 bases, with 10 bases between them. CDR1 and CDR2 from the germline V gene are KGHSH and LQKENI. This CDR3 has 13 residues. This chain's CDR3 is CASSPGSKEKLFF. CDR3 sequence (DNA): TGTGCCAGCTCACCGGGCAGCAAGGAAAAACTGTTTTTT.

This clonotype was found many times. J is TRBJ2-3 and V is TRBV9, with TRBD2 matching over 8 bases. J gave up 1 base and V 0 bases, and 7 bases lay outside the gene matches. Germline V gene data show CDR1 as SGDLS and CDR2 as YYNGEE. The CDR3 is 17 residues long. CDR3 sequence: CASSVASTSVRTDTQYF. CDR3 nucleotide sequence: TGTGCCAGCAGCGTAGCCTCGACTAGCGTACGCACAGATACGCAGTATTTT.

This clonotype was recorded at least ten times. This chain joins TRBV7-3 and TRBJ2-2, with D possibly TRBD1 on 6 matching bases. Trimming stripped 6 bases from V and 1 base from J, with 12 bases between. Germline CDR1 SGHTA, CDR2 FQGTGA. The CDR3 extends over 15 amino acids. The CDR3 nucleotides read TGTGCCAGCAGGCCGTCCAGGGGGAACACCGGGGAGCTGTTTTTT. It encodes CASRPSRGNTGELFF.

This clonotype was counted many times. V is TRBV7-6 and J is TRBJ2-2, with 8 nucleotides matching TRBD1. The CDR3 consists of 18 residues. V lost 4 bases to trimming and J lost 4 bases; unmatched junction nucleotides: 14. CDR1 and CDR2 from the germline V gene are SGHVS and FNYEAQ. The CDR3 DNA is TGTGCCAGCAGCTCCACGGAAGGCAGGGGGCTGACCACCGGGGAGCTGTTTTTT. Protein: CASSSTEGRGLTTGELFF.